Listed below are T cell receptor beta chains from one sample, sequenced in a study of CD8 T cells in Susac syndrome. MiXCR, run by TCRdb on the immunoSEQ multiplex PCR reads, gives a single entry per CDR3 protein. This repertoire shows approximately 94,000 distinct CDR3 sequences, roughly 96% found once; its top ten account for 0.3%. Sequences were obtained from CD8+ T cells from PBMCs. The source of these receptors is a human donor with Susac syndrome. The CDR3 runs from the conserved cysteine through the conserved F or W. The D gene is left open where the match is weak. Only part of the rows carry a size: once, few, many, or a class if the clone is expanded.

TRBJ1-2 TRBV9 - - CASSANNPVGGNYGYTF TGTGCCAGCAGCGCTAATAACCCAGTTGGGGGTAACTATGGCTACACCTTC
TRBJ2-1 TRBV20-1 TRBD2 - CSALAGDPLNNEQFF TGCAGTGCACTAGCGGGAGATCCCCTAAACAATGAGCAGTTCTTC
TRBJ2-1 TRBV2 TRBD2 - CASTELAENEQFF TGTGCCAGCACCGAACTAGCGGAGAATGAGCAGTTCTTC
TRBJ1-5 TRBV28 - - CASSTGNQPQHF TGTGCCAGCAGTACAGGGAATCAGCCCCAGCATTTT
TRBJ2-7 TRBV9 TRBD2 - CASSEGTSGVYEQYF TGTGCCAGCAGCGAGGGGACTAGCGGGGTATACGAGCAGTACTTC
TRBJ2-7 TRBV7-3 TRBD1 - CASSPDRGFNEQYF TGTGCCAGCAGCCCGGACAGGGGATTCAACGAGCAGTACTTC
TRBJ1-1 TRBV29-1 - - CSALLGHTNTEAFF TGCAGCGCCTTATTAGGACATACGAACACTGAAGCTTTCTTT
TRBJ2-3 TRBV12-3/TRBV12-4 - - CASTWTPLSTDTQYF TGTGCCAGCACATGGACACCTTTAAGCACAGATACGCAGTATTTT
TRBJ1-1 TRBV29-1 - - CSVEVPGRAEAFF TGCAGCGTTGAAGTCCCAGGGCGGGCTGAAGCTTTCTTT
TRBJ2-7 TRBV5-1 - - CASRKGYEQYF TGCGCCAGCAGAAAGGGGTACGAGCAGTACTTC
TRBJ2-1 TRBV9 TRBD2 - CASSPSGGPYNEQFF TGTGCCAGCAGCCCGAGCGGGGGGCCCTACAATGAGCAGTTCTTC
TRBJ2-7 TRBV19 - - CASSMRGSSTDEQYF TGTGCCAGTAGTATGAGGGGCAGCTCGACGGACGAGCAGTACTTC
TRBJ1-5 TRBV5-1 TRBD1 - CASSLEGAGQPQHF TGCGCCAGCAGCTTAGAGGGGGCCGGGCAGCCCCAGCATTTT
TRBJ2-1 TRBV29-1 TRBD2 - CSVDLSSGAYNEQFF TGCAGCGTTGACCTTTCTAGCGGGGCCTACAATGAGCAGTTCTTC
TRBJ1-4 TRBV29-1 - once CSGRLDEKLFF TGCAGCGGAAGGTTAGATGAAAAACTGTTTTTT
TRBJ1-2 TRBV2 - - CASSASYYGYTF TGTGCCAGCAGTGCCTCCTACTATGGCTACACCTTC
TRBJ1-5 TRBV9 - - CASSKSRGMNQPQHF TGTGCCAGCAGCAAAAGTAGGGGGATGAATCAGCCCCAGCATTTT
TRBJ1-3 TRBV13 - - CASSSHSLPSGNTIYF TGTGCCAGCAGCTCTCACAGCCTCCCCTCTGGAAACACCATATATTTT
TRBJ2-7 TRBV20-1 TRBD1 - CSPGAKQGVTYEQYF TGCAGTCCAGGGGCCAAACAGGGGGTGACCTACGAGCAGTACTTC
TRBJ1-4 TRBV20-1 - - CSARDWGDNEKLFF TGCAGTGCTAGAGATTGGGGGGATAATGAAAAACTGTTTTTT
TRBJ1-1 TRBV2 - - CASSMEYSNTEAFF TGTGCCAGCAGTATGGAATATTCGAACACTGAAGCTTTCTTT
TRBJ1-2 TRBV5-1 TRBD1 - CASSQGVSVTGYTF TGCGCCAGCAGCCAGGGGGTTTCTGTGACTGGCTACACCTTC
TRBJ2-1 TRBV20-1 TRBD1 - CSAKGQGTYNEQFF TGCAGTGCTAAGGGACAGGGGACCTACAATGAGCAGTTCTTC
TRBJ1-2 TRBV6-5 - - CASSYSVGHEHGYTF TGTGCCAGCAGTTACTCGGTGGGGCACGAGCATGGCTACACCTTC
TRBJ1-1 TRBV5-4 - - CASSGVSVTEAFF TGTGCCAGCAGCGGGGTATCAGTGACTGAAGCTTTCTTT
TRBJ1-2 TRBV5-1 TRBD1 - CASSRGTDYGYTF TGCGCCAGCAGCAGAGGGACAGACTATGGCTACACCTTC
TRBJ2-3 TRBV5-1 - - CASSLGTATDTQYF TGCGCCAGCAGCTTGGGGACCGCCACAGATACGCAGTATTTT
TRBJ1-3 TRBV12-3/TRBV12-4 TRBD1 once CASSSQGAIPGNTIYF TGTGCCAGCAGTTCCCAGGGGGCGATTCCCGGAAACACCATATATTTT
TRBJ1-2 TRBV29-1 - - CSVETTPLGYGYTF TGCAGCGTTGAGACAACCCCCTTGGGGTATGGCTACACCTTC
TRBJ1-1 TRBV2 - - CASSEPQGMNTEAFF TGTGCCAGCAGTGAGCCACAGGGAATGAACACTGAAGCTTTCTTT
TRBJ1-2 TRBV7-9 - few CASSQDPGGYTF TGTGCCAGCAGCCAGGACCCTGGCGGCTACACCTTC
TRBJ1-1 TRBV13 - - CASSLGRGATEAFF TGTGCCAGCAGCTTAGGCCGTGGGGCAACTGAAGCTTTCTTT
TRBJ2-7 TRBV20-1 TRBD2 - CSARGGRTSGNYEQYF TGCAGTGCTAGAGGGGGTAGGACTAGCGGGAACTACGAGCAGTACTTC
TRBJ2-7 TRBV27 TRBD1 once CASSTGQGPYEQYF TGTGCCAGCAGTACCGGACAGGGACCCTACGAGCAGTACTTC
TRBJ2-6 TRBV15 - - CATSRDSGTGANVLTF TGTGCCACCAGCAGAGATTCGGGGACCGGGGCCAACGTCCTGACTTTC
TRBJ2-7 TRBV15 - - CATSDGRNYEQYF TGTGCCACCAGCGACGGCAGGAACTACGAGCAGTACTTC
TRBJ2-3 TRBV24-1 TRBD1 - CATSRSGGADTQYF TGTGCCACCAGTCGCTCAGGGGGCGCAGATACGCAGTATTTT
TRBJ2-5 TRBV20-1 - - CSARDPDSNSWETQYF TGCAGTGCTAGAGATCCGGACTCAAACTCCTGGGAGACCCAGTACTTC
TRBJ2-7 TRBV18 TRBD1 - CASSPSGTGVLFEQYF TGTGCCAGCTCACCAAGCGGGACAGGGGTATTGTTCGAGCAGTACTTC
TRBJ2-5 TRBV3-1 - - CASSQAGPLGGSETQYF TGTGCCAGCAGCCAAGCGGGACCTTTGGGAGGCTCAGAGACCCAGTACTTC